A few counts support the clone carrying this T cell receptor (beta chain). The antigen is undetermined. Reverse transcribing all isolated RNA meant expressed TCRB transcripts were sequenced. Sequencing was performed with immunoSEQ multiplex PCR; in TCRdb, only in-frame clones are kept and a portion is missing. This table holds hundreds of thousands of clones, around an eighth found once. Based on CD45RO/CCR7/CD25/CD127/CD95/CD27, CD4+ regulatory, stem cell-like memory, naive and central memory cells were sorted. The junction had 4 bases not matched to a gene; V was cut back by 0 bases and J by 7 bases. This CDR3 has 15 residues. Germline V gene sequence: CDR1 MNHNS, CDR2 SASEGT. The data were obtained in a study of beta chain features in type 1 diabetes. Whole-study context: Cell yields, age and gender were similar between patients and healthy donors. Findings of the study overall: The similarity of naive, central memory and Treg TCRB repertoires appeared greater among patients than among healthy donors. Across all four CD4+ subsets, people with type 1 diabetes showed modestly shorter TCRB CDR3s.

This receptor was obtained from a man between 18 and 29 years old with type 1 diabetes. V gene TRBV6-1 combines with J gene TRBJ2-5; 11 positions agree with TRBD2. Source material: naive CD4+ T cells from blood. CDR3 bases: TGTGCCAGCAGTGAAGCTCTGGGACTAGCGGTGACCCAGTACTTC. Its protein is CASSEALGLAVTQYF.